This passage covers 21 T cell receptor beta chains from one sample sequenced in a study of shared clonotypes between healthy human individuals. Libraries were prepared by immunoSEQ multiplex PCR; TCRdb keeps only in-frame clonotypes and omits some of them. The data hold 400,000 to 500,000 clones, with less than 80% observed a single time. The material sequenced was PBMCs. The receptors come from a middle-aged woman in good health. Some clones in this sample may be carry-over from other donors' samples.

Regarding this clone: This is likely a read error, given that the CDR3 carries no conserved phenylalanine or tryptophan at its end. V gene TRBV28 combines with J gene TRBJ1-3; D gene uncertain. Trimming took 5 bases from V and 8 from J, leaving 10 bases between them. Germline values: CDR1 MDHEN, CDR2 SYDVKM. This CDR3 is built from 12 residues. The DNA of the CDR3 is TGTGCCAGCAGTGCCTCCCTTGACACCATATATCTT. Protein sequence: CASSASLDTIYL.

A single count supports this clone. The V gene is TRBV30, the J gene TRBJ2-7, with D perhaps TRBD1 (6 bases). This CDR3 is built from 13 residues. Between the trimmed V and J ends, which lost 7 bases and 2 bases, there was a span of 15 bases. Germline CDR1 is GTSNPN and CDR2 is SVGIG (reference sequence). CDR3 protein: CASSYRATYEQYF. DNA of the CDR3: TGTGCCTCGTCCTACAGGGCCACCTACGAGCAGTACTTC.

The chain uses TRBV5-4 and TRBJ2-2; 10 nucleotides match TRBD2. Germline trimming cut 0 bases from V and 1 base from J; bases unmatched to any gene: 0. The CDR3 is made up of 16 amino acids. Germline loops: CDR1 SGHNT, CDR2 YYREEE (reference sequence). CDR3 protein: CASSLASGRNTGELFF. The CDR3 DNA sequence: TGTGCCAGCAGCTTGGCTAGCGGGAGGAACACCGGGGAGCTGTTTTTT.

This chain links TRBV7-9 with TRBJ2-3, with 9 bases that match TRBD2. CDR3 length equals 19 residues. Germline trimming cut 6 bases from V and 1 base from J; bases unmatched to any gene: 17. Germline CDR1 and CDR2: SEHNR and FQNEAQ (reference sequence). CDR3 sequence reads: CASRPTGTMTSGGTDTQYF. The DNA for the CDR3 is TGTGCCAGCAGGCCCACCGGGACAATGACTAGCGGAGGCACAGATACGCAGTATTTT. Full variable domain (rest looked up from reference TRBV7-9 and TRBJ2-3): DTGVSQNPRHKITKRGQNVTFRCDPISEHNRLYWYRQTLGQGPEFLTYFQNEAQLEKSRLLSDRFSAERPKGSFSTLEIQRTEQGDSAMYLCASRPTGTMTSGGTDTQYFGPGTRLTVL.

The chain links TRBV28 to TRBJ1-2; the D is unclear. From germline, CDR1 is MDHEN and CDR2 SYDVKM. Trimming stripped 3 bases from V and 5 bases from J, with 1 base between. CDR3 length: 10 residues. The CDR3 DNA reads TGTGCCAGCAGTTTTTATGGCTACACCTTC. Its translation: CASSFYGYTF.

Note on this clone: Its ends do not fully match the called genes, so a read error is possible. The chain is built from TRBV4-1 and TRBJ2-7; tentatively, D is TRBD1 (5 bases). The CDR3 consists of 15 residues. In germline, CDR1 is MGHRA, CDR2 YSYEKL. The CDR3 DNA sequence: TGTGCCAGCAGCCACAACGTTGAGACAGCCTACGAGCAGTACTTC. The encoded protein is CASSHNVETAYEQYF.

This clone was counted many times. The chain uses TRBV18 and TRBJ1-1; D gene uncertain. The V end was cut by 6 bases, the J end by 3 bases, with 8 bases between. The CDR3 has 12 amino acids. Germline values: CDR1 KGHSH, CDR2 LQKENI. In DNA form, the CDR3 reads TGTGCCAGCTCTCACGGGGACACTGAAGCTTTCTTT. Its protein is CASSHGDTEAFF.

In this sample, this clone turned up many times. The CDR3 protein is CASSLLARYNEQFF. The CDR3 nucleotides read TGCGCCAGCAGCTTGCTAGCGCGATACAATGAGCAGTTCTTC. The J gene is TRBJ2-1, the V gene TRBV5-1; perhaps TRBD2 as D (6 bases). The germline V gene encodes CDR1 SGHRS and CDR2 YFSETQ. The CDR3 extends over 14 amino acids. V lost 1 base and J 4 bases, leaving 9 bases between the germline ends.

The table lists this clone with a count of one. For the CDR3, the DNA is TGTGCCAGCTCACCGCAACTAGCGGGAGGCACAGATACGCAGTATTTT. Translated, it gives CASSPQLAGGTDTQYF. The chain joins TRBV18 to TRBJ2-3, with 11 nucleotides matching TRBD2. Trimming at V came to 3 bases and at J to 1 base, leaving 3 bases not matched to a gene. CDR3 length equals 16 residues. In germline, CDR1 is KGHSH, CDR2 LQKENI.

This clone was counted between two and nine times. A much bigger clone sits one base away, suggesting this may be a read error. The rearrangement joins TRBV18 to TRBJ1-5; TRBD1 agrees at 7 bases. This CDR3 is built from 14 residues. Germline V gene data show CDR1 as KGHSH and CDR2 as LQKENI. CDR3 nucleotides: TGTGCCGGCTCCTCGACAGGGTTGGGTCAGCCCCAGCATTTT. Its protein product is CAGSSTGLGQPQHF.

This clone was counted ten times or more. The identical CDR3 is also encoded by other nucleotide sequences in the sample. This rearrangement joins TRBV6-5 to TRBJ1-2; 7 bases map to TRBD1. The CDR3 is 14 amino acids. Germline values: CDR1 MNHEY, CDR2 SVGAGI. The ends lost 2 bases at V and 7 bases at J; junction bases unmatched: 7. As DNA, the CDR3 is TGTGCCAGCAGTTACAGGGGGCAAGGGGGTGGCTACACCTTC. Encoded protein: CASSYRGQGGGYTF.

The V and J genes are TRBV6-1 and TRBJ2-7, with 7 bases fitting TRBD2. The CDR3 extends over 14 amino acids. Trimming at V came to 4 bases and at J to 0 bases, leaving 3 bases not matched to a gene. The germline gives CDR1 MNHNS, CDR2 SASEGT. DNA of the CDR3: TGTGCCAGCAGTGGGGGGGGGAGCTCCTACGAGCAGTACTTC. It yields the protein CASSGGGSSYEQYF.

This sequence joins TRBV10-3 and TRBJ2-3; D is perhaps TRBD2 (6 bases). The germline CDR1 and CDR2 sequences are ENHRY and SYGVKD. The CDR3 totals 16 residues. The V and J ends lost 6 bases and 0 bases respectively, with 16 bases between them. The CDR3 DNA reads as TGTGCCATCAGGCGGGATCGGGGAACTAGCACAGATACGCAGTATTTT. Its protein product is CAIRRDRGTSTDTQYF.

A remark on this clone: A read error may explain this, as a much larger clone is one base away. This chain links TRBV29-1 with TRBJ2-4; D not resolved. CDR1 and CDR2 (germline): SQVTM, ANQGSEA. The CDR3 has 13 residues. Trimming took off 4 bases at V and 2 bases at J, with 9 bases between the two ends. The CDR3 nucleotides are TGCAGCGTTGTCGACGGCACCAAAAACATTCAGTACTTC. Translation: CSVVDGTKNIQYF.

The J gene is TRBJ2-3, the V gene TRBV28; D call uncertain. This CDR3 has 17 amino acids. CDR1 and CDR2 (germline): MDHEN, SYDVKM. Trimming removed 3 bases from V and 2 bases from J, with 18 bases in between. The CDR3 region is CASSLYRAAAFTDTQYF. CDR3 DNA: TGTGCCAGCAGTTTGTATAGGGCGGCGGCATTCACAGATACGCAGTATTTT. Filled out from reference TRBV28 and TRBJ2-3, the complete variable domain reads DVKVTQSSRYLVKRTGEKVFLECVQDMDHENMFWYRQDPGLGLRLIYFSYDVKMKEKGDIPEGYSVSREKKERFSLILESASTNQTSMYLCASSLYRAAAFTDTQYFGPGTRLTVL.

The CDR3 loop reads CASSFGPQKGHEQYF. The CDR3 DNA reads TGTGCCAGCAGTTTCGGCCCCCAAAAGGGCCACGAGCAGTACTTC. The J gene is TRBJ2-7, the V gene TRBV28, with D uncertain. Germline CDR1 and CDR2: MDHEN and SYDVKM. The CDR3 runs 15 residues. The V gene lost 3 bases and the J gene lost 5 bases, with 17 bases spanning the gap. Complete variable domain (other parts from reference TRBV28 and TRBJ2-7): DVKVTQSSRYLVKRTGEKVFLECVQDMDHENMFWYRQDPGLGLRLIYFSYDVKMKEKGDIPEGYSVSREKKERFSLILESASTNQTSMYLCASSFGPQKGHEQYFGPGTRLTVT.

The CDR3 DNA reads TGTGCCAGCAGTGTAAGTCCCACAGATACGCAGTATTTT. Translated: CASSVSPTDTQYF. This chain connects TRBV6-1 to TRBJ2-3; D remains ambiguous. Germline V gene sequence: CDR1 MNHNS, CDR2 SASEGT. The CDR3 contains 13 residues. V was cut by 4 bases and J by 2 bases, with 7 bases left in between.

Details on this clone: One end of the junction does not line up with germline, which may come from a read error. The sample has other DNA sequences that encode this CDR3 too. The rearrangement joins TRBV28 to TRBJ2-2, with 15 bases that match TRBD2. Germline V CDR1 and CDR2: MDHEN, SYDVKM. This CDR3 spans 18 amino acids. This chain's CDR3 is CASRPSGLAGGPLGELFF. Written as DNA, the CDR3 is TGCGCCAGCAGGCCCTCAGGACTAGCGGGAGGGCCCCTCGGGGAGCTGTTTTTT.

The chain uses TRBV5-4 and TRBJ2-7, with TRBD1 matching 11 bases. Germline CDR1 and CDR2: SGHNT and YYREEE (reference sequence). With V trimmed by 2 bases and J by 3 bases, 4 bases remained unmatched. CDR3 length equals 15 residues. CDR3 nucleotides: TGTGCCAGCAGCTTAAGTGGGACAGGGGGCTACGAGCAGTACTTC. Its translation: CASSLSGTGGYEQYF.

The sample holds one count of this clone. The chain uses TRBV5-1 and TRBJ2-7, with D tentatively TRBD1 (6 bases). CDR3 length: 15 amino acids. The V end lost 0 bases, the J end lost 0 bases, and 10 bases lay between the germline ends. Germline values: CDR1 SGHRS, CDR2 YFSETQ. The CDR3 region is CASSLGQGSSYEQYF. In DNA, the CDR3 is TGCGCCAGCAGCTTGGGCCAGGGGAGCTCCTACGAGCAGTACTTC.

The V gene is TRBV5-1, the J gene TRBJ2-1; possible D gene TRBD2, 6 bases. The CDR3 is made up of 15 amino acids. Germline V gene data show CDR1 as SGHRS and CDR2 as YFSETQ. V lost 0 bases, J lost 7 bases, and 14 bases lay in between. For the CDR3, the DNA is TGCGCCAGCAGCTTGGCCGGTCCAGGAGGGAATGAGCAGTTCTTC. Protein product: CASSLAGPGGNEQFF.